This TCR beta chain was profiled in a study of blood T cells in healthy people across ages. Findings of the study overall: Age brought a roughly linear fall in TCR beta diversity measured per million T cells. Diversity figures based on one million T cells were deemed too low.

As to this clonotype: The antigen is unknown.

Per germline, CDR1 MNHEY and CDR2 SVGAGI. The CDR3 contains 18 residues. J was trimmed by 4 bases and V by 2 bases; bases with no gene match: 13. Combining a sample-barcoded 5' primer with a J-beta primer mix, a second PCR ran for about 7 to 12 cycles. TCRdb itself ran the 5' RACE reads through MiXCR, one entry per CDR3 protein. The sample records roughly 720,000 distinct CDR3 sequences, 40% to 65% being singletons. The rearrangement uses TRBV6-5 and TRBJ2-1; 8 bases are a match to TRBD2. Specimen: blood. The clonotype comes from a man aged 80 or over in good health. DNA for the CDR3: TGTGCCAGCAGTTACGACGCGCGCGGGAGGCAGAGGTACAATGAGCAGTTCTTC. Translated: CASSYDARGRQRYNEQFF.